The subject of this entry is one T cell receptor beta chain. Its antigen specificity is not known. No base quality values were provided; no much bigger clone lies one nucleotide off. The sample comes from a study of CD8 T cells in Susac syndrome (dated by TCRdb to between 2017 and 2020). Turning to the overall study: The study used repertoire sequencing to test whether antigen drove CD8+ T cell activation and differentiation in Susac syndrome. The clonality of the CD8+ T cell repertoire was compared across about 12 healthy donors, roughly 14 Susac syndrome patients and 15 multiple sclerosis patients.

CDR1 SGHTA and CDR2 FQGNSA were looked up in the germline V gene. V sheds 1 base and J sheds 3 bases, leaving 7 bases between their ends. Including the terminal cysteine and phenylalanine, the CDR3 comprises 14 residues. Of all the DNA, just the CDR3 is kept, 42 bases in frame from base 1. RNA was extracted using the RNeasy kit, and roughly 0.45 to 1 ug of the RNA was reverse transcribed with random hexamers. The immunoSEQ multiplex PCR assay, covering 54 Vbeta and 13 Jbeta segments, was used to amplify TCR beta CDR3 regions. To correct PCR amplification bias, a synthetic template baseline was used for both primer optimization and computational correction. Concerning the study's data processing: Reads were assigned to V, D and J genes according to IMGT and analyzed in immunoSEQ Analyzer, with only productive sequences retained. Clonality was calculated as one minus the Shannon entropy normalized by log2 of the number of productive unique sequences. For each patient and control, public and private clones were evaluated within the 100 most prevalent clones. Clones were defined as Susac-specific when absent from the healthy and MS cohorts, from approximately 970 published viral clones and from other ImmuneACCESS disease sequences. TCRdb reanalyzed the raw reads on its own, using fastp at Q25 for trimming and MiXCR for clone calling, and kept in-frame beta chains. Each CDR3 protein appears once, grouped with its most common genes and DNA. The V and J calls were not made by the authors but by TCRdb's processing. The sample includes 100,000 to 150,000 distinct CDR3 sequences, with around 75% observed a single time. Roughly 0.5% of the sample lies in the top ten.

High-throughput TCR beta sequencing profiled peripheral blood CD8+ and CD4+ T cells from healthy donors, Susac syndrome patients and multiple sclerosis patients. The multiple sclerosis controls were treatment-naive patients whose relapsing-remitting disease, either stable or active, fulfilled the revised McDonald criteria. Bulk CD8+ and CD4+ T cells were purified by magnetic negative isolation, while CD8+ TEMRA cells were enriched using FACS. Blood was drawn into EDTA tubes, processed within 24 hours, and PBMCs were isolated by density gradient centrifugation. PBMCs destined for TCR sequencing were cryopreserved in liquid nitrogen and later thawed in a 37 °C water bath. The sorted or isolated CD4+, CD8+ and CD8+ TEMRA cells reached a purity of at least 90%. Broader findings and caveats from the paper: The study acknowledged that relatively few individuals were included in the TCR sequencing and HLA analysis.

Rearrangement joined TRBV7-2 to TRBJ1-5, with the identity of the D gene unclear. Sequenced input: CD8+ T cells from PBMCs. The clonotype originates from a human donor with multiple sclerosis. CDR3 region: CASSLGRDNQPQHF. The nucleotide sequence is TGTGCCAGCAGCTTAGGACGGGACAATCAGCCCCAGCATTTT.